The source of this T cell receptor beta chain is a study of identical twins. This clonotype was observed a few times. The trim removed 0 bases at V and 1 base at J, leaving 4 bases unmatched. Germline V lookup: CDR1 SGDLS, CDR2 YYNGEE. The CDR3 length is 16 residues. Each cDNA held unique molecular identifiers, and template switching gave it a universal primer site. From the 5' RACE reads, TCRdb called clonotypes with MiXCR, one entry per CDR3 protein. The table records about 490,000 distinct CDR3 sequences, 15% of them present only once. This sample was also put to use in a study of yellow fever vaccine responses in identical twins.

Sequencing was done on a sample of CD4+ T cells sorted from blood. The clonotype originates from a woman under 30 in good health. The V call is TRBV9, the J call TRBJ2-7, with 10 bases that match TRBD2. The CDR3 sequence: CASSVEATSGSYEQYF. CDR3 coding DNA: TGTGCCAGCAGCGTAGAGGCGACTAGCGGGTCCTACGAGCAGTACTTC.